This T cell receptor beta chain was recovered during a study of regulatory T cells in long-lasting Graves disease. Turning to the study itself: Persistent Graves' disease required over 5 years of antithyroid drugs and positive TSH receptor antibodies. Whole-study results and caveats: Only peripheral blood was studied, not thyroid tissue.

Note on this clonotype: Its target is unknown.

Time point: persistent/refractory GD, antithyroid drugs over 5 years with positive TRAb. Extracted RNA from PBMCs served as the source of the TCR library. Peripheral blood, nine milliliters of it, was drawn into EDTA tubes. Sequencing libraries for TCR beta were prepared with iRepertoire HTBI primers and Arm-PCR of CDR3 regions. MiXCR was run by TCRdb on the multiplex PCR reads, yielding one entry per CDR3 protein. The table includes around 400,000 distinct CDR3 sequences, 21% detected once. The specimen was peripheral blood mononuclear cells (PBMCs), collected when the disease was refractory, from a patient treated with antithyroid drugs. This TCR derives from a female donor with Graves disease.

The CDR3 nucleotides read TGCAGTGCTAGAGATCCCCGGGGCCAAGAGACCCAGTACTTC. Translating it yields CSARDPRGQETQYF. The chain links TRBV20-1 to TRBJ2-5, with a possible D match to TRBD2 (5 bases). CDR3 length equals 14 residues. Trimming removed 0 bases from V and 1 base from J, with 9 bases in between. The V gene's germline CDR1 is DFQATT and CDR2 SNEGSKA (reference sequence).